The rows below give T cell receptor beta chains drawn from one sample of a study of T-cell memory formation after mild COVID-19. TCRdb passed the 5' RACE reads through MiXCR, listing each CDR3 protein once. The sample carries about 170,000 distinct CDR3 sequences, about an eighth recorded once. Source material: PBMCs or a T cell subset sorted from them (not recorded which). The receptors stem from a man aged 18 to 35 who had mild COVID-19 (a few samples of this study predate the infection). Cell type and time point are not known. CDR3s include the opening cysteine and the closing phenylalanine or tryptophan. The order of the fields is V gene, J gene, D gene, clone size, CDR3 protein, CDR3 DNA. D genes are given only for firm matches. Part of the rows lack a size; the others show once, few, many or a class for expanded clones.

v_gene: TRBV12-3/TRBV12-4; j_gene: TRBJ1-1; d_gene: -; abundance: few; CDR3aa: CASSSDSGAEAFF; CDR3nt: TGTGCCAGCAGCTCGGACAGCGGCGCTGAAGCTTTCTTT
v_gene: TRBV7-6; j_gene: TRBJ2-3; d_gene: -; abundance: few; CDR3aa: CASSAPSLGDTQYF; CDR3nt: TGTGCCAGCAGCGCCCCTAGCTTGGGAGATACGCAGTATTTT
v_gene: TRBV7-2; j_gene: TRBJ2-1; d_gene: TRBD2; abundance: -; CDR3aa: CASSLLPAGAYNEQFF; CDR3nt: TGTGCCAGCAGCTTACTCCCAGCGGGGGCATACAATGAGCAGTTCTTC
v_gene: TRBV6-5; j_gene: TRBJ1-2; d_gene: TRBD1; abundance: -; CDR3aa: CASRRQGVSYGYTF; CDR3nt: TGTGCCAGCAGGCGACAGGGGGTTTCCTATGGCTACACCTTC
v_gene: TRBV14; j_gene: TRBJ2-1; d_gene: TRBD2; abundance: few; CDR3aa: CASSQARGGSSYNEQFF; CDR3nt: TGTGCCAGCAGCCAAGCGCGGGGGGGAAGCTCCTACAATGAGCAGTTCTTC
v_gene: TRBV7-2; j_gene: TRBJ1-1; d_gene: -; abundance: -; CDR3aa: CASSPRLWPGGTEAFF; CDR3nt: TGTGCCAGCAGCCCCCGTTTATGGCCTGGGGGCACTGAAGCTTTCTTT
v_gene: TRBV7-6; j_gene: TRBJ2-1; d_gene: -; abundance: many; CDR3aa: CASSLVAPPGNEQFF; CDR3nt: TGTGCCAGCAGCTTAGTAGCGCCCCCGGGTAATGAGCAGTTCTTC
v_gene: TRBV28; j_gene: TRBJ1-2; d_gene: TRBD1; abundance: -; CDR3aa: CASSPPGQGAGGYTF; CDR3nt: TGTGCCAGCAGTCCCCCGGGACAGGGGGCTGGTGGCTACACCTTC
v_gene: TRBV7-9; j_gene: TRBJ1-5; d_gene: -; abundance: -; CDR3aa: CASSLYSGGLQHF; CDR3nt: TGTGCCAGCAGCTTATATTCCGGGGGGCTCCAGCATTTT
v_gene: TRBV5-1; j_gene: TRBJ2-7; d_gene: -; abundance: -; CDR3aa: CASQTDPAVYEQYF; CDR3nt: TGCGCCAGCCAGACGGACCCGGCGGTCTACGAGCAGTACTTC
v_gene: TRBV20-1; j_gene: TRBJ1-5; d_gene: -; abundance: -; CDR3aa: CSASSRVGQPQHF; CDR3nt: TGCAGTGCTAGTAGCAGGGTTGGGCAGCCCCAGCATTTT
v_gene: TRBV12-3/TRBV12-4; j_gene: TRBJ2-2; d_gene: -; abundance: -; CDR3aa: CASSFRQAGELFF; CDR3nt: TGTGCCAGCAGTTTCCGACAGGCCGGGGAGCTGTTTTTT
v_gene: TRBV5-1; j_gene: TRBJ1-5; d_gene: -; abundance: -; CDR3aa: CASSLEGDGQPQHF; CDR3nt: TGCGCCAGCAGCTTGGAGGGGGACGGTCAGCCCCAGCATTTT
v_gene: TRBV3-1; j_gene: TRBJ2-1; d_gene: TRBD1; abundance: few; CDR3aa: CASSQVPPGQGGEQFF; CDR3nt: TGTGCCAGCAGCCAAGTGCCCCCCGGACAGGGCGGTGAGCAGTTCTTC
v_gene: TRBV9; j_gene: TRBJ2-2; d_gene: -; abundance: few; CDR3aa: CASSVASNTGELFF; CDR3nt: TGTGCCAGCAGCGTAGCATCAAACACCGGGGAGCTGTTTTTT
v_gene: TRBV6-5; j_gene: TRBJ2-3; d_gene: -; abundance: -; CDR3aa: CASSYSGVAVRTDTQYF; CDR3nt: TGTGCCAGCAGTTACTCCGGGGTAGCGGTCCGCACAGATACGCAGTATTTT
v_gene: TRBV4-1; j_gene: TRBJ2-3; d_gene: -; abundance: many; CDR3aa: CASSQERGPSTDTQYF; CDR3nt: TGCGCCAGCAGCCAAGAGCGGGGCCCGAGCACAGATACGCAGTATTTT
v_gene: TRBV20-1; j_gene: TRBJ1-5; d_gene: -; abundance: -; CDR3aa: CSAIKRAVGNQPQHF; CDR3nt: TGCAGTGCTATCAAACGGGCCGTCGGGAATCAGCCCCAGCATTTT
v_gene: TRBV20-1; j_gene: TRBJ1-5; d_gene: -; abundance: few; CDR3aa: CSAKALWGNQPQHF; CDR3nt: TGCAGTGCTAAGGCCCTATGGGGCAATCAGCCCCAGCATTTT
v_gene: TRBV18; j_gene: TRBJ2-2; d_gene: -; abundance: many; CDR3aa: CASSPYTGELFF; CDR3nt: TGTGCCAGCTCACCATACACCGGGGAGCTGTTTTTT
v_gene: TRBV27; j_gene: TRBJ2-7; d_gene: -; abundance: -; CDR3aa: CASKWVQTSYEQYF; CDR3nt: TGTGCCAGCAAGTGGGTACAGACCTCCTACGAGCAGTACTTC
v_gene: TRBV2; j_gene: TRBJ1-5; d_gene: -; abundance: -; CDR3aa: CASSRTRYSNQPQHF; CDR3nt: TGTGCCAGCAGTCGGACGCGGTATAGCAATCAGCCCCAGCATTTT
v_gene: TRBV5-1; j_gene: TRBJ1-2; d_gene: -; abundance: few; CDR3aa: CASSLDRVGGYTF; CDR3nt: TGCGCCAGCAGCTTGGACAGGGTTGGAGGCTACACCTTC
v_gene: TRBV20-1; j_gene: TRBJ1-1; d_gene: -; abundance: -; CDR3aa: CSATGLVNTEAFF; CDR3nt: TGCAGTGCGACGGGACTGGTGAACACTGAAGCTTTCTTT
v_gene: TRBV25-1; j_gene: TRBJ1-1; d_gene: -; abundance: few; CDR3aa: CASSELGARGTEAFF; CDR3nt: TGTGCCAGCAGTGAGTTAGGGGCGCGGGGCACTGAAGCTTTCTTT
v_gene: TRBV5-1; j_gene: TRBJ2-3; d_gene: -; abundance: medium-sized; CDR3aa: CASSLMGGRGDTQYF; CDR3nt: TGCGCCAGCAGCTTGATGGGGGGCCGGGGAGATACGCAGTATTTT
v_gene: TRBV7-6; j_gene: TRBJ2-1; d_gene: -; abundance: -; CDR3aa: CASSLRDSRASIYNEQFF; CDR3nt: TGTGCCAGCAGCTTAAGGGACTCTAGAGCTTCGATCTACAATGAGCAGTTCTTC
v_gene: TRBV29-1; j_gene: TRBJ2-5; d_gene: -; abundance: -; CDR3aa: CSVESAEETQYF; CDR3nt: TGCAGCGTTGAATCGGCAGAAGAGACCCAGTACTTC
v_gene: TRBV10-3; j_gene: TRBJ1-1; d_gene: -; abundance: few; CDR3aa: CAMSPGSNTEAFF; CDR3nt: TGTGCCATGAGCCCGGGTAGTAACACTGAAGCTTTCTTT
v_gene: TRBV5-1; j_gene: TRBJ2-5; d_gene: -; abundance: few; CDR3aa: CASSFRGEETQYF; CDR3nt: TGCGCCAGCAGCTTCCGCGGGGAAGAGACCCAGTACTTC
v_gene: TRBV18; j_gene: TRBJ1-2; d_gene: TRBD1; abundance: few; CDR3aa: CASSPNLEGAAGYGYTF; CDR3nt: TGTGCCAGCTCACCAAACCTGGAGGGGGCAGCGGGCTATGGCTACACCTTC
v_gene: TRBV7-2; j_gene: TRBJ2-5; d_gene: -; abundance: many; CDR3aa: CASSPSETQYF; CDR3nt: TGTGCCAGCAGCCCTTCGGAGACCCAGTACTTC